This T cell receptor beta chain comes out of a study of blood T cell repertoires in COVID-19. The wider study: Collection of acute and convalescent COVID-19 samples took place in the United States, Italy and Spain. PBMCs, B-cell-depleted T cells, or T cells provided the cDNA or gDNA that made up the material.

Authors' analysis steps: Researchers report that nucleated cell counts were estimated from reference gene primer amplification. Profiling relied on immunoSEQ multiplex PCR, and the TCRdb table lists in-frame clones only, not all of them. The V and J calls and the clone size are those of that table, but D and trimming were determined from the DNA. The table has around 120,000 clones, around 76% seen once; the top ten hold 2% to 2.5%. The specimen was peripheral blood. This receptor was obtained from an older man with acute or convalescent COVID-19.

The CDR3 reads CASSQVYQPQHF. In DNA, the CDR3 is TGTGCCAGCAGCCAAGTATATCAGCCCCAGCATTTT. J is TRBJ1-5 and V is TRBV14; D not resolved. V was pared by 1 base and J by 5 bases, with 3 bases between. The CDR3 covers 12 residues. CDR1 is SGHDN and CDR2 is FVKESK in the germline V gene.